This T cell receptor beta chain was captured by sequencing in a study of T cell changes during pregnancy in multiple sclerosis. This CDR3 has 14 amino acids. The germline gives CDR1 MNHEY, CDR2 SMNVEV (reference sequence). With V trimmed by 3 bases and J by 5 bases, 6 bases remained unmatched. TCRdb's table, derived via immunoSEQ multiplex PCR, lists solely in-frame clones and lacks some. The sample records just under 65,000 clones, 90% to 97% being singletons. The chain uses TRBV27 and TRBJ2-7; 8 positions match TRBD2. Sample: CD8+ T cells from peripheral blood mononuclear cells, taken after pregnancy. This TCR came from a female donor with multiple sclerosis, enrolled in a pregnancy study. For the CDR3, the DNA is TGTGCCAGCAGTTTTCAGCGGGAGCTTCACGAGCAGTACTTC. Encoded protein: CASSFQRELHEQYF.